The present entry profiles one T cell receptor (beta chain) with its context. The antigen is unknown. This sample was included in a study of post-analysis software for immune sequencing data. Study summary: Courses of disease covered relapsing-remitting, secondary progressive and progressive-relapsing multiple sclerosis.

Unique molecular identifiers were present in the TCR beta cDNA libraries. Some 540,000 cDNA molecules were obtained from roughly 1 to 10 million T cells. MiXCR, run by TCRdb on the PCR reads, gives a single entry per CDR3 protein. The table lists about 820,000 distinct CDR3 sequences, around 53% of them singletons. Overall study results and limits: Compared against controls, patients with multiple sclerosis displayed significantly lower normalized Chao1 diversity.

Specimen: blood. The TCR sequence derives from a girl under 18 with multiple sclerosis.

This CDR3 is CASSRVGQGRQPQHF. CDR3 bases: TGTGCCAGCAGCCGGGTCGGACAGGGGCGGCAGCCCCAGCATTTT. The chain has TRBV7-2 and TRBJ1-5; 9 nucleotides align to TRBD1. The CDR3 is 15 residues long. V was clipped by 5 bases and J by 7 bases; unmatched bases: 9. The germline gives CDR1 SGHTA, CDR2 FQGNSA.